What follows describes a single T cell receptor (beta chain). The sample originates from a study of blood T cell repertoires in COVID-19. As for the study in general: The samples span acute and convalescent COVID-19 from the United States, Italy and Spain. The analysed material was cDNA or gDNA that came from T cells, B-cell-depleted T cells, or PBMCs.

CDR3 length: 13 amino acids. V lost 1 base to trimming and J lost 7 bases; unmatched junction nucleotides: 6. Germline V lookup: CDR1 GTSNPN, CDR2 SVGIG (reference sequence). In the original workflow: The assay estimated nucleated cells by amplifying reference gene primers. Sequencing was performed with immunoSEQ multiplex PCR; in TCRdb, only in-frame clones are kept and a portion is missing. Clone size and V and J calls were adopted from that table, with D and trimming inferred from the DNA. The sample yields about 53,000 clones, 90% seen once. The V call is TRBV30, the J call TRBJ1-1, with TRBD1 matching 7 bases. The TCR was taken from a human donor in a cohort sampled during active COVID-19. The sequenced sample was peripheral blood. In DNA form, the CDR3 reads TGTGCCTGGAGTGGGACAGGACTAAATGAAGCTTTCTTT. As protein: CAWSGTGLNEAFF.